This T cell receptor (beta chain) was captured by sequencing in a study of blood T cell repertoires in COVID-19. Background on the study: Donors in the United States, Italy and Spain gave samples during acute or convalescent COVID-19. T cells, B-cell-depleted T cells, or PBMCs supplied cDNA or gDNA.

Using immunoSEQ multiplex PCR, the repertoire was profiled, and TCRdb retains in-frame clones only, with some absent. The table lists around 450,000 clones, approximately 90% of them singletons. Germline V gene data show CDR1 as SNHLY and CDR2 as FYNNEI. The V gene end was trimmed by 6 bases and the J gene end by 5 bases; junction bases not matched to a gene: 12. CDR3 size: 15 residues. The chain recombines TRBV2 with TRBJ2-7, with 8 bases that match TRBD1. This receptor was obtained from a woman in her 30s with acute or convalescent COVID-19. Specimen: peripheral blood. The CDR3 region is CASSPAGQARHEQYF. For the CDR3, the DNA is TGTGCCAGCAGCCCCGCGGGACAGGCGAGACACGAGCAGTACTTC.